Reported below is one TCR beta chain. The antigen is unknown. The immunoSEQ assay was version 4, run in survey mode. TCRdb's copy holds only in-frame clones and misses some; the assay was immunoSEQ multiplex PCR. This sample yields more than 35,000 clones, of which roughly nine tenths are seen a single time; about 1.7% belongs to the top ten. This specimen belongs to a study of persistence of HIV-infected CD4 T cells. Study-level information: Blood samples, up to 180 mL, came from multiple time points, except a couple of leukapheresis donors sampled once.

This nonspecific control used anti-CD3/anti-CD28 bead stimulation of CD4+ T cells. Sorting of responding CD4+ T cells relied on upregulated CD40 ligand together with CD69. Adults with HIV-1 started suppressive ART while chronically infected. For about 17 hours, CD8-depleted PBMCs received anti-CD28/CD49d costimulation, a CD40-blocking antibody and enfuvirtide. Germline V gives CDR1 MGHDK, CDR2 SYGVNS. The J segment lost 8 bases and the V segment lost 2 bases, leaving 6 bases of the junction unmatched. CDR3 size: 14 residues. Here the sequenced sample was CD4+ T cells sorted from PBMCs after roughly 19-hour stimulation, taken from a patient who received antiretroviral therapy. The chain carries TRBV25-1 and TRBJ2-1, with 7 positions matching TRBD2. The TCR originated in an adult man with HIV who was CMV-seropositive. The chain's CDR3 is CASSEPLRGDEQFF. The DNA of the CDR3 is TGTGCCAGCAGTGAACCACTACGGGGGGATGAGCAGTTCTTC.